One and the same sample provided the 25 T cell receptor beta chains below, sequenced in a study of graft-versus-host responses after intestinal transplantation. Generated by immunoSEQ multiplex PCR, the TCRdb table keeps only in-frame clones and is missing some. This repertoire shows more than 25,000 clones, more than 80% found once; its top ten account for around 0.54%. The sample in question was PBMCs, obtained 18 days after transplant. These receptors all stem from a human patient who received an intestinal transplant, so some T cells may come from the graft donor.

The gene calls are TRBV11-3 and TRBJ1-2; D is possibly TRBD1 (5 bases). This CDR3 has 14 amino acids. The ends were cut back, 4 bases at V and 4 bases at J, with 13 bases in the middle. Germline V gene data show CDR1 as SGHNT and CDR2 as YENEEA. The CDR3 loop reads CASSSPTDPYGYTF. CDR3 DNA: TGTGCCAGCAGCTCGCCGACAGACCCCTATGGCTACACCTTC.

This clone was counted between two and nine times. The chain uses TRBV4-1 and TRBJ1-6; possible D gene TRBD1, 5 bases. CDR1 is MGHRA, CDR2 YSYEKL, per germline. CDR3 length equals 16 residues. Trimming left V 2 bases short and J 10 bases short, with 18 bases between. The CDR3 region has the DNA TGCGCCAGCAGCCAAACGCCCCAGGGAATCGGATCACCCCTCCACTTT. Its translation is CASSQTPQGIGSPLHF.

The V call is TRBV2, the J call TRBJ2-6; unclear D gene. With 7 bases removed from V and 0 bases from J, the gap between germline ends came to 7 bases. The CDR3 is 14 residues long. Germline V gives CDR1 SNHLY, CDR2 FYNNEI. The CDR3: CASTESSGANVLTF. In nucleotides, the CDR3 is TGTGCCAGCACGGAAAGCTCTGGGGCCAACGTCCTGACTTTC.

V and J are TRBV13 and TRBJ2-1, with 8 bases lining up with TRBD2. This CDR3 is built from 15 residues. Looked up from germline, CDR1 is PRHDT and CDR2 is FYEKMQ (reference sequence). Germline trimming cut 0 bases from V and 9 bases from J; bases unmatched to any gene: 7. This CDR3 is CASSLGGGGRSEQFF. The CDR3 bases are TGTGCCAGCAGCTTAGGGGGCGGGGGGCGGTCTGAGCAGTTCTTC.

V and J are TRBV7-9 and TRBJ1-2; 8 nucleotides agree with TRBD1. After removal of 2 bases from V and 4 bases from J, the junction contained 3 bases not matched to a gene. The V gene's germline CDR1 is SEHNR and CDR2 FQNEAQ (reference sequence). The CDR3 has 14 amino acids. The CDR3 DNA reads as TGTGCCAGCAGCTTAAACGACAGGGGCTATGGCTACACCTTC. Translated: CASSLNDRGYGYTF.

The V and J genes are TRBV6-6 and TRBJ2-7, with D unresolved. The CDR3 loop spans 15 amino acids. Germline V CDR1 and CDR2: MNHNY, SVGAGI (reference sequence). The V gene lost 2 bases and the J gene lost 1 base, with 12 bases spanning the gap. This CDR3 reads CASSYGERDSYEQYF. Written as DNA, the CDR3 is TGTGCCAGCAGTTACGGGGAAAGGGATTCCTACGAGCAGTACTTC.

This chain uses TRBV10-3 with TRBJ1-2; D is unclear. V dropped 2 bases and J dropped 6 bases, with 10 bases sitting between them. The CDR3 sequence is 13 residues long. CDR1 is ENHRY, CDR2 SYGVKD, per germline. The chain's CDR3 is CAISEMGRDGYTF. CDR3 nucleotides: TGTGCCATCAGTGAGATGGGGAGGGATGGCTACACCTTC.

The chain recombines TRBV15 with TRBJ2-7, with unresolved D. The CDR3 consists of 14 residues. Germline loops: CDR1 LNHNV, CDR2 YYDKDF (reference sequence). Trimming removed 0 bases at V and 1 base at J, with 7 bases between. The CDR3 coding sequence is TGTGCCACCAGCAGAGATGATCTATCCTACGAGCAGTACTTC. Translated, it gives CATSRDDLSYEQYF.

This sequence joins TRBV7-9 and TRBJ1-5, with TRBD1 identical over 7 bases. Germline-derived CDR1 and CDR2 are SEHNR and FQNEAQ (reference sequence). The CDR3 loop spans 14 amino acids. V gave up 1 base and J gave up 7 bases; unmatched junction bases: 4. The CDR3, as DNA: TGTGCCAGCAGCTTAGGACAGGGTGGACAGCCCCAGCATTTT. Protein sequence: CASSLGQGGQPQHF.

V gene TRBV12-5 combines with J gene TRBJ2-3; the D gene could be TRBD1 or TRBD2 (5 bases each). CDR1 LGHNT and CDR2 FRNRAP come from the germline V gene. With 6 bases removed from V and 0 bases from J, the gap between germline ends came to 16 bases. There are 16 residues in the CDR3. The CDR3 DNA reads TGTGCTAGTGGGCGCGGCCGGGACGCCAGCACAGATACGCAGTATTTT. It encodes CASGRGRDASTDTQYF.

The chain joins TRBV6-1 to TRBJ1-2; 8 bases agree with TRBD1. Per the germline V gene, CDR1 is MNHNS and CDR2 is SASEGT. This CDR3 spans 14 amino acids. V shed 7 bases and J 4 bases; nucleotides not matched to a gene: 8. Written as DNA, the CDR3 is TGTGCCAGCATCTTCAGGGGGCAGGGCTATGGCTACACCTTC. Its protein is CASIFRGQGYGYTF.

This chain connects TRBV30 to TRBJ2-7; 7 bases line up with TRBD1. The germline gives CDR1 GTSNPN, CDR2 SVGIG (reference sequence). The V segment lost 1 base and the J segment 3 bases; nucleotides outside the gene matches: 3. The CDR3 length is 13 residues. In DNA, the CDR3 is TGTGCCTGGAGTGATAGGGGGCACTACGAGCAGTACTTC. Its translation is CAWSDRGHYEQYF.

V and J are TRBV5-1 and TRBJ2-7; D is uncertain. V was cut by 4 bases and J by 7 bases, with 24 bases left in between. The germline CDR1 and CDR2 sequences are SGHRS and YFSETQ. The CDR3 spans 16 residues. CDR3 sequence (DNA): TGCGCCAGCAGCCCCCCTCTAGGACCCGAAGGTCGGGAGCAGTACTTC. Amino acid sequence: CASSPPLGPEGREQYF.

The chain couples TRBV18 to TRBJ2-1, with 14 bases fitting TRBD2. The V and J ends lost 2 bases and 7 bases, in that order; junction bases with no gene match: 10. Germline V lookup: CDR1 KGHSH, CDR2 LQKENI. The CDR3 loop spans 18 amino acids. The CDR3 protein is CASSPTTSGGDIGNEQFF. The CDR3 DNA reads TGTGCCAGCTCACCAACGACTAGCGGGGGGGATATTGGAAATGAGCAGTTCTTC.

This chain joins TRBV11-3 and TRBJ1-1; D unclear. The germline V and J ends were trimmed by 3 bases and 7 bases, with 6 bases remaining between them. Per germline, CDR1 SGHNT and CDR2 YENEEA. This CDR3 contains 11 residues. The CDR3 sequence is CASSFRNEAFF. The CDR3 DNA sequence: TGTGCCAGCAGCTTTCGCAATGAAGCTTTCTTT.

The chain carries TRBV4-1 and TRBJ1-2, with a tentative D call TRBD1 (5 bases). CDR1 MGHRA and CDR2 YSYEKL come from the germline V gene. This CDR3 spans 15 amino acids. With 0 bases removed from V and 0 bases from J, the gap between germline ends came to 8 bases. CDR3 nucleotides: TGCGCCAGCAGCCAAGATCAGGGATCTAACTATGGCTACACCTTC. As protein: CASSQDQGSNYGYTF.

The V call is TRBV5-1, the J call TRBJ2-7; TRBD2 aligns across 7 bases. Germline V gene data show CDR1 as SGHRS and CDR2 as YFSETQ. CDR3 length: 14 residues. The V gene end was trimmed by 1 base and the J gene end by 2 bases; junction bases not matched to a gene: 3. The CDR3 protein is CASSLLAETYEQYF. The CDR3, as DNA: TGCGCCAGCAGCTTGCTAGCGGAAACCTACGAGCAGTACTTC. The variable domain in full, completed from reference TRBV5-1 and TRBJ2-7, reads KAGVTQTPRYLIKTRGQQVTLSCSPISGHRSVSWYQQTPGQGLQFLFEYFSETQRNKGNFPGRFSGRQFSNSRSEMNVSTLELGDSALYLCASSLLAETYEQYFGPGTRLTVT.

The V and J genes are TRBV5-1 and TRBJ1-2, with 8 positions matching TRBD1. Germline CDR1 SGHRS, CDR2 YFSETQ. Trimming cost V 3 bases and J 4 bases; bases outside gene matches: 5. The CDR3 loop spans 14 amino acids. DNA of the CDR3: TGCGCCAGCAGCTACGGACAGGGCGGCTATGGCTACACCTTC. This translates into CASSYGQGGYGYTF. The variable domain in full, with the rest retrieved from reference TRBV5-1 and TRBJ1-2, is KAGVTQTPRYLIKTRGQQVTLSCSPISGHRSVSWYQQTPGQGLQFLFEYFSETQRNKGNFPGRFSGRQFSNSRSEMNVSTLELGDSALYLCASSYGQGGYGYTFGSGTRLTVV.

This chain uses TRBV10-2 with TRBJ2-5; the match to TRBD1 covers 8 bases. In germline, CDR1 is WSHSY, CDR2 SAAADI. V lost 3 bases, J lost 2 bases, and 5 bases stayed unmatched. CDR3 length equals 15 residues. In DNA, the CDR3 is TGCGCCAGCAGTGATGGGACAGGTTATCAAGAGACCCAGTACTTC. Translated, it gives CASSDGTGYQETQYF.

This sequence joins TRBV15 and TRBJ2-3, with 10 positions matching TRBD1. From germline, CDR1 is LNHNV and CDR2 YYDKDF (reference sequence). Losses at the gene ends were 2 bases for V and 5 bases for J; bases not matched to a gene: 10. The CDR3 spans 17 residues. The CDR3 bases are TGTGCCACCAGCAGACCACCGGGACAGGGGTACGAAGATACGCAGTATTTT. It translates to CATSRPPGQGYEDTQYF.

CDR3 residues: CASSQVGARDRGQYF. In nucleotides, the CDR3 is TGCGCCAGCAGCCAAGTCGGGGCTCGGGACAGGGGCCAGTATTTT. This rearrangement joins TRBV4-1 to TRBJ2-3; 10 bases align to TRBD1. CDR1 is MGHRA, CDR2 YSYEKL, per germline. The CDR3 is 15 residues long. V was clipped by 1 base and J by 12 bases; unmatched bases: 10.

The rearrangement links TRBV6-1 to TRBJ1-5; possible D gene TRBD1, 5 bases. The V end lost 1 base, the J end lost 1 base, and 17 bases lay between the germline ends. The CDR3 has 18 residues. CDR1 MNHNS and CDR2 SASEGT come from the germline V gene. This CDR3 is CASSEGGREERSNQPQHF. The CDR3 region has the DNA TGTGCCAGCAGTGAAGGAGGCAGGGAAGAGAGAAGCAATCAGCCCCAGCATTTT.

The gene calls are TRBV6-1 and TRBJ1-1; the D is unclear. The germline CDR1 and CDR2 sequences are MNHNS and SASEGT. This CDR3 contains 15 residues. Trimming removed 8 bases from V and 1 base from J, with 17 bases in between. CDR3 sequence (DNA): TGTGCCAGCCAGTCGTACGCTGGACCGAACACTGAAGCTTTCTTT. Encoded protein: CASQSYAGPNTEAFF.

This clone turned up a few times. V and J are TRBV6-6 and TRBJ1-3; maybe TRBD1 (6 bases). The CDR3 covers 15 residues. The V end lost 6 bases, the J end lost 7 bases, and 19 bases lay between the germline ends. Germline V lookup: CDR1 MNHNY, CDR2 SVGAGI (reference sequence). CDR3 nucleotide sequence: TGTGCCAGCAGACTACAGGGAGGTGAACGGAACACCATATATTTT. Translated: CASRLQGGERNTIYF.

The V gene is TRBV2, the J gene TRBJ2-7, with D unclear. Between the trimmed V and J ends, which lost 3 bases and 9 bases, there was a span of 6 bases. The germline V gene encodes CDR1 SNHLY and CDR2 FYNNEI. The CDR3 is 10 residues long. CDR3 coding DNA: TGTGCCAGCAGTGAGACGAGGCAGTACTTC. It encodes CASSETRQYF. The full variable domain, with the rest looked up from reference TRBV2 and TRBJ2-7, is EPEVTQTPSHQVTQMGQEVILRCVPISNHLYFYWYRQILGQKVEFLVSFYNNEISEKSEIFDDQFSVERPDGSNFTLKIRSTKLEDSAMYFCASSETRQYFGPGTRLTVT.